This T cell receptor beta chain is from a study of CD8+CD57+ T cells in acquired aplastic anemia (dated by TCRdb to 2016 to 2019). Broadly, across the study: A mean of around 3.2 ug of DNA, ranging from roughly 0.17 to 30 ug, was extracted from sorted CD4+ and CD8+ cells. For healthy donor samples, the average read count was about 10.8 million for CD4+ cells and 11 million to 13 million for CD8+ cells.

On this clonotype: Its antigen has not been determined. No quality values exist for individual bases; no much larger clone is one base distant.

In the study, sorted CD4+ and CD8+ blood T cells from patients with severe aplastic anemia and from healthy subjects underwent deep sequencing of TCR repertoires. Ficoll-Paque density gradient centrifugation was used to isolate peripheral blood mononuclear cells. Before DNA extraction, CD4+ and CD8+ T cells were sorted with FACS or magnetic beads. General conclusions and limits of the study: Around 30 CD8+ CDR3 sequences were found to be shared between patients and controls, but these sequences appeared to be highly expressed in patients and within the immunodominant clones of the patients. Between patients and healthy controls, no significant difference in CD8+ Simpson's diversity was found (P=0.060).

Genomic DNA served as template for TCR beta VDJ combination and CDR3 sequence profiling. TCR repertoire sequencing was run on an Illumina HiSeq 2000. The original methods were these. TRBV/TRBJ rearrangement plots, CDR3 size and DJ length profiles, and Simpson's diversity index were used to evaluate the repertoires. Whichever DNA sequence was most abundant in the deep sequencing data was defined as the immunodominant clone. CDR3 amino acid sequences were checked for sharing across subjects and were also compared against the VDJdb database and published repertoires. TCRdb trimmed public reads at Q25 via fastp, called clones via MiXCR and kept in-frame beta chains. Duplicate CDR3 protein sequences are folded into a single record with the most common DNA and genes. TCRdb, not the authors, supplied the V and J calls. The table for this sample lists around 200,000 distinct CDR3 sequences; around half of them were counted only once. The leading ten clones occupy more than 15% of the sample.

Sample: sorted CD4+, CD8+, or CD8+CD57+ T cells (not recorded which) from PBMCs. This clonotype originated in a human donor in good health, serving as a control.

The CDR3: CASSVLTGLGGELFF. The nucleotides read TGCGCCAGCAGCGTATTGACGGGGCTGGGCGGGGAGCTGTTTTTT. The rearranged chain carries TRBV5-1 and TRBJ2-2; the D assignment is uncertain and may be TRBD1 or TRBD2, with 5 bases supporting each. From cysteine to phenylalanine, the CDR3 is 15 amino acids long. The read is trimmed to its CDR3 DNA, 45 bases read in frame from base 1. V lost 4 bases and J lost 7 bases; the stretch between them is 17 bases long. According to the germline V gene, CDR1 reads SGHRS and CDR2 reads YFSETQ.